This TCR beta chain was documented in a study of Graves' ophthalmopathy and Graves' hyperthyroidism. This clonotype was seen only once. This CDR3 has 15 amino acids. The germline CDR1 and CDR2 sequences are MNHEY and SVGAGI. The trim removed 2 bases at V and 2 bases at J, leaving 5 bases unmatched. CDR3 regions of TCR beta were amplified from RNA transcripts. Amplification began with first-round RT-PCR using HTBI primers, then second-round multiplex PCR was performed. TCRdb re-called the multiplex PCR reads with MiXCR, one entry per CDR3 protein. The profile shows fewer than 400,000 distinct CDR3 sequences, 18% of them singletons.

The sample taken for sequencing was peripheral blood. This TCR was recovered from a woman aged 18 to 35 with Graves' ophthalmopathy. The rearrangement joins TRBV6-5 to TRBJ2-7, with TRBD1 matching over 8 bases. In DNA form, the CDR3 reads TGTGCCAGCAGTTACCCCCTGACAGGGGCCTACGAGCAGTACTTC. It translates to CASSYPLTGAYEQYF.